Described below is a single TCR beta chain sequence and its context. The data stem from a study of T cell responses to AZD1222 COVID-19 vaccine. V shed 1 base, J shed 6 bases, and the junction held 2 bases outside the gene matches. CDR1 is LGHDT and CDR2 is YNNKEL in the germline V gene (reference sequence). The CDR3 consists of 13 residues. Profiling relied on immunoSEQ multiplex PCR, and the TCRdb table lists in-frame clones only, not all of them. The sample has around 120,000 clones; approximately 90% are singletons. The chain has TRBV3-1 (or the pseudogene TRBV3-2) and TRBJ1-1, with 7 nucleotides matching TRBD1. Specimen: peripheral blood, collected 28 days after the second AZD1222 dose. This receptor was taken from an adult who received the AZD1222 COVID-19 vaccine. DNA for the CDR3: TGTGCCAGCAGCCAAGTCCAGGGGGCTGAAGCTTTCTTT. Translating gives CASSQVQGAEAFF.